Presented here are 27 T cell receptor beta chains from one specimen sequenced in a study of Ad26.COV2.S vaccination and SARS-CoV-2 variants. Described treatment: 15 to 20 received Ad26.COV2.S at low or high dose, single or two shots; 5 received placebo; per-sample allocation not given. On day 63 after the first injection, vaccine and placebo recipients gave samples. Produced via immunoSEQ multiplex PCR; TCRdb's table is partial and in-frame only. Here the sample spans about half a million clones, roughly nine tenths being singletons. The source was peripheral blood, collected in a trial of Ad26.COV2.S vaccine versus placebo. These receptors were collected from a person aged 18-65 years who received the Ad26.COV2.S COVID-19 vaccine or a placebo.

This sequence joins TRBV19 and TRBJ1-1, with TRBD1 matching 8 bases. With V trimmed by 3 bases and J by 3 bases, 6 bases remained unmatched. The CDR3 runs 15 residues. Looked up from germline, CDR1 is LNHDA and CDR2 is SQIVND (reference sequence). The CDR3 here is CASSILGTGYTEAFF. Here the CDR3 DNA reads TGTGCCAGTAGTATCCTAGGGACAGGATACACTGAAGCTTTCTTT.

This sequence joins TRBV11-2 and TRBJ1-2; D call uncertain. Germline values: CDR1 SGHAT, CDR2 FQNNGV. This CDR3 contains 15 residues. The germline V and J ends were trimmed by 0 bases and 4 bases, with 12 bases remaining between them. The CDR3 DNA reads as TGTGCCAGCAGCTTAGATGTCCTACCTGCCTATGGCTACACCTTC. It yields the protein CASSLDVLPAYGYTF.

This clone was observed a single time. The V call is TRBV12-3 or TRBV12-4, the J call TRBJ2-1, with D possibly being TRBD2 (6 bases). This CDR3 contains 12 residues. V was trimmed by 5 bases and J by 9 bases, leaving 11 bases between them. The CDR3 coding sequence is TGTGCCAGCAGTCCGGGGGTGGGTGAGCAGTTCTTC. This encodes CASSPGVGEQFF.

Of note for this clone: Other DNA sequences of this sample code for an identical CDR3. This rearrangement joins TRBV19 to TRBJ2-7; possibly TRBD2 for D (5 bases). V dropped 1 base and J dropped 1 base, with 5 bases sitting between them. The CDR3 length is 13 residues. From germline, CDR1 is LNHDA and CDR2 SQIVND (reference sequence). The CDR3 sequence: CASSIGLSYEQYF. CDR3 nucleotides: TGTGCCAGTAGTATAGGACTATCCTACGAGCAGTACTTC.

The chain has TRBV6-2 or TRBV6-3 and TRBJ2-5; D is perhaps TRBD1 (5 bases). Germline CDR1 reads MNHEY; CDR2 reads SVGEGT. Trimming shortened V by 0 bases and J by 2 bases, and 7 bases separated the two germline ends. CDR3 length equals 14 residues. CDR3: CASSYSPGQETQYF. The CDR3 DNA sequence: TGTGCCAGCAGTTACTCCCCAGGGCAAGAGACCCAGTACTTC.

The chain has TRBV5-1 and TRBJ1-1; D gene unclear. This CDR3 has 13 residues. V was cut by 4 bases and J by 4 bases, with 11 bases left in between. Germline assignment: CDR1 SGHRS and CDR2 YFSETQ. This chain's CDR3 is CASSLDRATEAFF. The CDR3 DNA sequence: TGCGCCAGCAGCCTCGACCGAGCCACTGAAGCTTTCTTT.

The chain links TRBV18 to TRBJ1-2; TRBD1 matches 8 bases. Germline V CDR1 and CDR2: KGHSH, LQKENI. V shed 0 bases, J shed 8 bases, and the junction held 11 bases outside the gene matches. The CDR3 consists of 16 residues. The CDR3 sequence: CASSPPSTGVLGGYTF. The CDR3 coding sequence is TGTGCCAGCTCACCACCGTCGACAGGGGTGTTGGGAGGCTACACCTTC. The full variable domain, its missing parts supplied by reference TRBV18 and TRBJ1-2, is NAGVMQNPRHLVRRRGQEARLRCSPMKGHSHVYWYRQLPEEGLKFMVYLQKENIIDESGMPKERFSAEFPKEGPSILRIQQVVRGDSAAYFCASSPPSTGVLGGYTFGSGTRLTVV.

This chain connects TRBV9 to TRBJ2-3; D remains ambiguous. V lost 3 bases, J lost 0 bases, and 11 bases lay in between. Germline-derived CDR1 and CDR2 are SGDLS and YYNGEE. The CDR3 is made up of 15 amino acids. In DNA, the CDR3 is TGTGCCAGCAGCGCATCGGCCACGAGCACAGATACGCAGTATTTT. Translated, it gives CASSASATSTDTQYF.

The chain has TRBV20-1 and TRBJ2-1; D might be TRBD2 (6 bases). Germline lookup yields CDR1 DFQATT and CDR2 SNEGSKA (reference sequence). Trimming removed 3 bases from V and 0 bases from J, with 9 bases in between. The CDR3 totals 14 residues. CDR3 region: CSASSGSSYNEQFF. In nucleotides, the CDR3 is TGCAGTGCTAGTAGCGGAAGCTCCTACAATGAGCAGTTCTTC.

This clone was recorded once. The V and J genes are TRBV7-9 and TRBJ1-1, with 7 nucleotides matching TRBD1. CDR3 length: 16 residues. CDR1 is SEHNR, CDR2 FQNEAQ, per germline (reference sequence). With V trimmed by 5 bases and J by 4 bases, 13 bases remained unmatched. This chain's CDR3 is CASSAGTGVFPTEAFF. CDR3 coding DNA: TGTGCCAGCAGCGCCGGTACAGGGGTCTTCCCCACTGAAGCTTTCTTT. Drawing the rest from reference TRBV7-9 and TRBJ1-1, the complete variable domain is DTGVSQNPRHKITKRGQNVTFRCDPISEHNRLYWYRQTLGQGPEFLTYFQNEAQLEKSRLLSDRFSAERPKGSFSTLEIQRTEQGDSAMYLCASSAGTGVFPTEAFFGQGTRLTVV.

The rearrangement joins TRBV7-2 to TRBJ1-2, with 12 bases lining up with TRBD1. Unmatched junction bases numbered 1, after V lost 3 bases and J lost 8 bases. Germline V gene data show CDR1 as SGHTA and CDR2 as FQGNSA. CDR3 length: 13 amino acids. The CDR3: CASSLGQGAGYTF. As DNA, the CDR3 is TGTGCCAGCAGCTTGGGACAGGGGGCCGGCTACACCTTC.

The V and J genes are TRBV2 and TRBJ2-4, with 11 bases that match TRBD1. The J segment lost 0 bases and the V segment lost 11 bases, leaving 3 bases of the junction unmatched. This CDR3 has 14 amino acids. Germline V gene sequence: CDR1 SNHLY, CDR2 FYNNEI. The CDR3 is CAGGTGGAKNIQYF. As DNA, the CDR3 is TGTGCCGGAGGGACAGGGGGAGCCAAAAACATTCAGTACTTC.

This rearrangement joins TRBV11-2 to TRBJ2-3, with 7 bases matching TRBD1. The V gene end was trimmed by 1 base and the J gene end by 4 bases; junction bases not matched to a gene: 2. Germline V gene data show CDR1 as SGHAT and CDR2 as FQNNGV. The CDR3 extends over 14 amino acids. In nucleotides, the CDR3 is TGTGCCAGCAGCTTAGGGACAGGACCAGATACGCAGTATTTT. It encodes CASSLGTGPDTQYF.

This sequence joins TRBV11-2 and TRBJ2-7; 8 positions agree with TRBD1. The length of the CDR3 is 13 residues. Germline assignment: CDR1 SGHAT and CDR2 FQNNGV. Trimming cost V 5 bases and J 3 bases; bases outside gene matches: 3. CDR3 in amino acids: CASSVTGGYEQYF. As DNA, the CDR3 is TGTGCCAGCAGCGTCACAGGGGGCTACGAGCAGTACTTC. The full variable domain, in which reference TRBV11-2 and TRBJ2-7 provide the parts outside the CDR3, is EAGVAQSPRYKIIEKRQSVAFWCNPISGHATLYWYQQILGQGPKLLIQFQNNGVVDDSQLPKDRFSAERLKGVDSTLKIQPAKLEDSAVYLCASSVTGGYEQYFGPGTRLTVT.

This clone showed up just once. The chain is built from TRBV12-3 or TRBV12-4 and TRBJ2-7; D tentatively reads TRBD1 or TRBD2 (5 bases each). V lost 6 bases to trimming and J lost 6 bases, with 15 bases between them. CDR3 length: 13 residues. CDR3 protein: CASSYRDVSEQYF. CDR3 in DNA: TGTGCCAGCAGCTACCGGGACGTATCCGAGCAGTACTTC.

The rearrangement links TRBV5-1 to TRBJ2-2, with TRBD2 matching over 9 bases. The junction had 6 bases not matched to a gene; V was cut back by 5 bases and J by 1 base. Per the germline V gene, CDR1 is SGHRS and CDR2 is YFSETQ. This CDR3 has 16 residues. CDR3 residues: CASRAGLAQNTGELFF. CDR3 nucleotides: TGCGCCAGCAGGGCTGGACTAGCGCAGAACACCGGGGAGCTGTTTTTT.

The chain is built from TRBV9 and TRBJ2-1, with 12 nucleotides matching TRBD2. The length of the CDR3 is 16 residues. V was pared by 4 bases and J by 8 bases, with 10 bases of the junction left unmatched. CDR1 and CDR2 (germline): SGDLS, YYNGEE. The CDR3 region has the DNA TGTGCCAGCAGCTCCCGGACTAGCGGGGCTTTGTATGAGCAGTTCTTC. Its protein is CASSSRTSGALYEQFF.

The chain couples TRBV11-2 to TRBJ2-7; unclear D gene. The CDR3 is 13 amino acids. The V end lost 0 bases, the J end lost 3 bases, and 6 bases lay between the germline ends. Per germline, CDR1 SGHAT and CDR2 FQNNGV. As DNA, the CDR3 is TGTGCCAGCAGCTTAGAACAGCTCTACGAGCAGTACTTC. As protein: CASSLEQLYEQYF. Together with reference TRBV11-2 and TRBJ2-7, the CDR3 gives the full variable domain: EAGVAQSPRYKIIEKRQSVAFWCNPISGHATLYWYQQILGQGPKLLIQFQNNGVVDDSQLPKDRFSAERLKGVDSTLKIQPAKLEDSAVYLCASSLEQLYEQYFGPGTRLTVT.

This clone was detected once. The V gene is TRBV6-2 or TRBV6-3, the J gene TRBJ2-7, with a weak D call TRBD1 (6 bases). V lost 6 bases and J lost 3, with 21 bases in between. The CDR3 is 16 residues long. Germline V gene lookup returns CDR1 MNHEY and CDR2 SVGEGT. This CDR3 is CASSPATTGIFYEQYF. The CDR3 nucleotides are TGTGCCAGCAGCCCCGCGACCACAGGGATTTTCTACGAGCAGTACTTC.

This clone was recorded once. V gene TRBV19 combines with J gene TRBJ2-1; a weak D match, TRBD1 (8 bases). The CDR3 runs 14 residues. The ends were cut back, 7 bases at V and 5 bases at J, with 15 bases in the middle. Germline values: CDR1 LNHDA, CDR2 SQIVND (reference sequence). CDR3 in DNA: TGTGCCAGTAAGGGGGGGACAGGCCACAATGAGCAGTTCTTC. Translated, it gives CASKGGTGHNEQFF. The full variable domain, rest sourced from reference TRBV19 and TRBJ2-1, is DGGITQSPKYLFRKEGQNVTLSCEQNLNHDAMYWYRQDPGQGLRLIYYSQIVNDFQKGDIAEGYSVSREKKESFPLTVTSAQKNPTAFYLCASKGGTGHNEQFFGPGTRLTVL.

This clone has more than one count but fewer than ten. The chain couples TRBV19 to TRBJ1-1; a possible D gene is TRBD1 (5 bases). Germline V gene lookup returns CDR1 LNHDA and CDR2 SQIVND (reference sequence). The CDR3 totals 19 residues. V was trimmed by 10 bases and J by 4 bases, leaving 34 bases between them. The CDR3 sequence is CATRGGFKGVGGLGTEAFF. The CDR3 coding sequence is TGTGCCACCAGAGGCGGATTTAAAGGGGTCGGTGGACTGGGCACTGAAGCTTTCTTT.

The V and J genes are TRBV27 and TRBJ2-4; 8 bases align to TRBD2. The CDR3 is 16 residues long. From germline, CDR1 is MNHEY and CDR2 SMNVEV (reference sequence). Germline trimming cut 5 bases from V and 3 bases from J; bases unmatched to any gene: 9. As DNA, the CDR3 is TGTGCCAGCAGTCTAAGGGTCGGGGGGGTCAAAAACATTCAGTACTTC. Its translation: CASSLRVGGVKNIQYF.

The J gene is TRBJ2-1, the V gene TRBV19; tentative D call: TRBD1 (6 bases). This CDR3 region has 13 residues. V was cut by 0 bases and J by 11 bases, with 11 bases left in between. The germline CDR1 and CDR2 sequences are LNHDA and SQIVND (reference sequence). CDR3 coding DNA: TGTGCCAGTAGTATAGAGAACAGGGACCAGCAGTTCTTC. Amino acids: CASSIENRDQQFF.

The gene calls are TRBV11-2 and TRBJ2-1; no reliable D call. The germline gives CDR1 SGHAT, CDR2 FQNNGV. There are 16 residues in the CDR3. Deletions cut 1 base from V and 4 bases from J, with 14 bases between. Written as DNA, the CDR3 is TGTGCCAGCAGCTTAGCCCCCGGCCAGTCGTACAATGAGCAGTTCTTC. This translates into CASSLAPGQSYNEQFF.

The CDR3 DNA sequence: TGTGCCAGCAGCCTAATAGCGGGATTGGGGTACGAGCAGTACTTC. Translation: CASSLIAGLGYEQYF. This chain uses TRBV28 with TRBJ2-7; TRBD2 aligns across 8 bases. Germline-derived CDR1 and CDR2 are MDHEN and SYDVKM. With 6 bases clipped from V and 4 bases from J, the junction kept 11 bases outside the gene matches. This CDR3 spans 15 amino acids. The entire variable domain, with the rest obtained from reference TRBV28 and TRBJ2-7, is as follows: DVKVTQSSRYLVKRTGEKVFLECVQDMDHENMFWYRQDPGLGLRLIYFSYDVKMKEKGDIPEGYSVSREKKERFSLILESASTNQTSMYLCASSLIAGLGYEQYFGPGTRLTVT.

This clone occurred a few times. V gene TRBV19 combines with J gene TRBJ1-2; 9 nucleotides align to TRBD1. This CDR3 spans 17 amino acids. Losses at the gene ends were 5 bases for V and 0 bases for J; bases not matched to a gene: 10. Germline V CDR1 and CDR2: LNHDA, SQIVND (reference sequence). The CDR3 DNA follows: TGTGCCAGTAGTCCTCACGGGACAGGGATTGCTAACTATGGCTACACCTTC. Its translation is CASSPHGTGIANYGYTF.

This clone occurred a few times. V usage is TRBV7-9 and J usage is TRBJ2-1; no firm D call. Trimming stripped 2 bases from V and 2 bases from J, with 4 bases between. In germline, CDR1 is SEHNR, CDR2 FQNEAQ (reference sequence). The CDR3 has 13 amino acids. CDR3 region: CASSLPTYNEQFF. The CDR3 region has the DNA TGTGCCAGCAGCTTACCTACCTACAATGAGCAGTTCTTC.